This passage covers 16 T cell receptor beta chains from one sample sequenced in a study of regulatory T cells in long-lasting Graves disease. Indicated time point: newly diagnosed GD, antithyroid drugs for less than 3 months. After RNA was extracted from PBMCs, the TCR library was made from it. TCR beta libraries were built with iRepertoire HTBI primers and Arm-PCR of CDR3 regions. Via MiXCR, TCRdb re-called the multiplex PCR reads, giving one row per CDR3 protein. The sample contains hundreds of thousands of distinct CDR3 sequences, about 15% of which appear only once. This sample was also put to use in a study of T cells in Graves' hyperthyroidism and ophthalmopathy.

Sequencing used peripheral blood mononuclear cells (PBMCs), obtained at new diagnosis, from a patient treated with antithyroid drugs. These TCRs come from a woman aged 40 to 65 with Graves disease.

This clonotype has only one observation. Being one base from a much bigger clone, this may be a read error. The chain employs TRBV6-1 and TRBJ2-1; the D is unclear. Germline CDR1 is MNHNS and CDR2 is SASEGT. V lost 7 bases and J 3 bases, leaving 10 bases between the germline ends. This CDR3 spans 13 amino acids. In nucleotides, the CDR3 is TGTGCCAGCAAAAACGCTTACTACAATGAGCAGTTCTTC. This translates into CASKNAYYNEQFF.

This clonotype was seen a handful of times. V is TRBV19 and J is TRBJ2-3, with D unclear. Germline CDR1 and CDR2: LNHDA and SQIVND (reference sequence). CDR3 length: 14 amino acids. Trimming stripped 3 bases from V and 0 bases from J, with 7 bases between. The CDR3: CASSMIASTDTQYF. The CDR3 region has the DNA TGTGCCAGTAGTATGATCGCCAGCACAGATACGCAGTATTTT.

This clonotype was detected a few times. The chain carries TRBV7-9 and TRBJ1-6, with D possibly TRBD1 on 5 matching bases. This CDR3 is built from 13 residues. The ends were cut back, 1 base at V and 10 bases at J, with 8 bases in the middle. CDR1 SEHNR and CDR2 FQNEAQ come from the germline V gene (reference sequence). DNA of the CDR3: TGTGCCAGCAGCTTAGAGGGGTTATCACCCCTCCACTTT. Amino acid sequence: CASSLEGLSPLHF.

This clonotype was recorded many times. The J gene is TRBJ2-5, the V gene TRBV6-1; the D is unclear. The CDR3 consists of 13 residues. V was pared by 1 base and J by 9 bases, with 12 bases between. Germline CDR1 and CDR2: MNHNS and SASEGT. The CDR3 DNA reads TGTGCCAGCAGTGAAGGACCGCTCCGTGCCCAGTACTTC. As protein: CASSEGPLRAQYF.

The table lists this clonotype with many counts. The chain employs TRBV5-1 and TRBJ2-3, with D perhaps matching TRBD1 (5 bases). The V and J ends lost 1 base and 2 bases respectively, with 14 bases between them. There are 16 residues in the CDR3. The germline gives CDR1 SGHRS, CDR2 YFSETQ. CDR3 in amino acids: CASSLMQGGFTDTQYF. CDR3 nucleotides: TGCGCCAGCAGCTTGATGCAGGGTGGTTTCACAGATACGCAGTATTTT.

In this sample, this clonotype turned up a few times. For the CDR3, the DNA is TGTGCCAGCAAGGGGCCTACCCACAATGAGCAGTTCTTC. Its protein is CASKGPTHNEQFF. The chain couples TRBV2 to TRBJ2-1; D may be TRBD1 (5 bases). This CDR3 is 13 amino acids long. Trimming left V 7 bases short and J 5 bases short, with 12 bases between. The germline CDR1 and CDR2 sequences are SNHLY and FYNNEI.

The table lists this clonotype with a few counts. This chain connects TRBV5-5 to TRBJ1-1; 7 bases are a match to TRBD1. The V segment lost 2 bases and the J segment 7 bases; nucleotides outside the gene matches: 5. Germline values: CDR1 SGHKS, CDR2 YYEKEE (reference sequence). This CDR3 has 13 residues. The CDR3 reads CASSFRQGGEAFF. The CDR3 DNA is TGTGCCAGCAGCTTCCGACAGGGAGGTGAAGCTTTCTTT.

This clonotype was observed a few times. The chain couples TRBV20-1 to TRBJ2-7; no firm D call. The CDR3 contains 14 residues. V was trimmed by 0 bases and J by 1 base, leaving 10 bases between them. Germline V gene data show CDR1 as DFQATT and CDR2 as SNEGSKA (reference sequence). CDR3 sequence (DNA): TGCAGTGCTAGAGATCTAGGGCTTTCCTACGAGCAGTACTTC. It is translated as CSARDLGLSYEQYF.

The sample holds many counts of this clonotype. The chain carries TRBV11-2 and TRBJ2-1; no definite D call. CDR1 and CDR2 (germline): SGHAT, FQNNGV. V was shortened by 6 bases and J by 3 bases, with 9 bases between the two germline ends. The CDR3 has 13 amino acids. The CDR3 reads CASRDVGYNEQFF. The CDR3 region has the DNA TGTGCCAGCAGGGATGTAGGCTACAATGAGCAGTTCTTC.

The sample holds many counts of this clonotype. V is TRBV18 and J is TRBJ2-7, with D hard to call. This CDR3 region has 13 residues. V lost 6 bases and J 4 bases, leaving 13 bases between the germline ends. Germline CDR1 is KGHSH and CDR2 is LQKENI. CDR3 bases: TGTGCCAGCTCCGGAGAGCTAGGTTACGAGCAGTACTTC. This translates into CASSGELGYEQYF.

CDR3 DNA: TGTGCCAGCCAGGGACAGAACTCCTACGAGCAGTACTTC. Its translation: CASQGQNSYEQYF. The chain is built from TRBV6-1 and TRBJ2-7; 7 nucleotides agree with TRBD1. The CDR3 is 13 residues long. V dropped 8 bases and J dropped 0; count of bases not matched to a gene: 4. Germline V gives CDR1 MNHNS, CDR2 SASEGT.

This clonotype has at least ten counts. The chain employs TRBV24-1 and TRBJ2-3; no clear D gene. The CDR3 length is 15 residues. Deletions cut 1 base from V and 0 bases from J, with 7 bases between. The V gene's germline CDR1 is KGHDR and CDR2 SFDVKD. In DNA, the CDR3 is TGTGCCACCAGTGATTTTGGCGGTAGCACAGATACGCAGTATTTT. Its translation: CATSDFGGSTDTQYF.

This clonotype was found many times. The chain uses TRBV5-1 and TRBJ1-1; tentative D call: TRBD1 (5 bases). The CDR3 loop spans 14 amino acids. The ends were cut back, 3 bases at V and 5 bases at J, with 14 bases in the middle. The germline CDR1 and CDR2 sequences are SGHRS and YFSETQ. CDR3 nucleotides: TGCGCCAGCAGCTGGGGCGGAGAGGGAACTGAAGCTTTCTTT. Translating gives CASSWGGEGTEAFF.

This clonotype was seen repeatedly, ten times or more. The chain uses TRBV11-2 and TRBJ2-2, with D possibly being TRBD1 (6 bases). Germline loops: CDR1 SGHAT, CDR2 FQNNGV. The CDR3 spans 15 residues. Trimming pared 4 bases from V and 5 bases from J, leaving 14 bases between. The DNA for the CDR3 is TGTGCCAGCAGCTCAATACAGGGTTCGACCGGGGAGCTGTTTTTT. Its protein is CASSSIQGSTGELFF.

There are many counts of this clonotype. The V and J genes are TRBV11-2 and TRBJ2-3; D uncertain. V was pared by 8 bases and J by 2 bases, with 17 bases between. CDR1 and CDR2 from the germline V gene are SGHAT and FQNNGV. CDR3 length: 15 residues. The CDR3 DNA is TGTGCCAGCGGTCGGGCTGTTGGGCTCACAGATACGCAGTATTTT. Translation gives CASGRAVGLTDTQYF. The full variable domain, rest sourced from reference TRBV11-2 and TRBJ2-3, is EAGVAQSPRYKIIEKRQSVAFWCNPISGHATLYWYQQILGQGPKLLIQFQNNGVVDDSQLPKDRFSAERLKGVDSTLKIQPAKLEDSAVYLCASGRAVGLTDTQYFGPGTRLTVL.

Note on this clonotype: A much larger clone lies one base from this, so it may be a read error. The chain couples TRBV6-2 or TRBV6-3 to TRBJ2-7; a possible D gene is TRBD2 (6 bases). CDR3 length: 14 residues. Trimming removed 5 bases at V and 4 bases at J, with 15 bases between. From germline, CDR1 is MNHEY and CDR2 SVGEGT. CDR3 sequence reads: CASSPGDQPYEQYF. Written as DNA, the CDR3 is TGTGCCAGCAGTCCGGGGGACCAGCCGTACGAGCAGTACTTC.